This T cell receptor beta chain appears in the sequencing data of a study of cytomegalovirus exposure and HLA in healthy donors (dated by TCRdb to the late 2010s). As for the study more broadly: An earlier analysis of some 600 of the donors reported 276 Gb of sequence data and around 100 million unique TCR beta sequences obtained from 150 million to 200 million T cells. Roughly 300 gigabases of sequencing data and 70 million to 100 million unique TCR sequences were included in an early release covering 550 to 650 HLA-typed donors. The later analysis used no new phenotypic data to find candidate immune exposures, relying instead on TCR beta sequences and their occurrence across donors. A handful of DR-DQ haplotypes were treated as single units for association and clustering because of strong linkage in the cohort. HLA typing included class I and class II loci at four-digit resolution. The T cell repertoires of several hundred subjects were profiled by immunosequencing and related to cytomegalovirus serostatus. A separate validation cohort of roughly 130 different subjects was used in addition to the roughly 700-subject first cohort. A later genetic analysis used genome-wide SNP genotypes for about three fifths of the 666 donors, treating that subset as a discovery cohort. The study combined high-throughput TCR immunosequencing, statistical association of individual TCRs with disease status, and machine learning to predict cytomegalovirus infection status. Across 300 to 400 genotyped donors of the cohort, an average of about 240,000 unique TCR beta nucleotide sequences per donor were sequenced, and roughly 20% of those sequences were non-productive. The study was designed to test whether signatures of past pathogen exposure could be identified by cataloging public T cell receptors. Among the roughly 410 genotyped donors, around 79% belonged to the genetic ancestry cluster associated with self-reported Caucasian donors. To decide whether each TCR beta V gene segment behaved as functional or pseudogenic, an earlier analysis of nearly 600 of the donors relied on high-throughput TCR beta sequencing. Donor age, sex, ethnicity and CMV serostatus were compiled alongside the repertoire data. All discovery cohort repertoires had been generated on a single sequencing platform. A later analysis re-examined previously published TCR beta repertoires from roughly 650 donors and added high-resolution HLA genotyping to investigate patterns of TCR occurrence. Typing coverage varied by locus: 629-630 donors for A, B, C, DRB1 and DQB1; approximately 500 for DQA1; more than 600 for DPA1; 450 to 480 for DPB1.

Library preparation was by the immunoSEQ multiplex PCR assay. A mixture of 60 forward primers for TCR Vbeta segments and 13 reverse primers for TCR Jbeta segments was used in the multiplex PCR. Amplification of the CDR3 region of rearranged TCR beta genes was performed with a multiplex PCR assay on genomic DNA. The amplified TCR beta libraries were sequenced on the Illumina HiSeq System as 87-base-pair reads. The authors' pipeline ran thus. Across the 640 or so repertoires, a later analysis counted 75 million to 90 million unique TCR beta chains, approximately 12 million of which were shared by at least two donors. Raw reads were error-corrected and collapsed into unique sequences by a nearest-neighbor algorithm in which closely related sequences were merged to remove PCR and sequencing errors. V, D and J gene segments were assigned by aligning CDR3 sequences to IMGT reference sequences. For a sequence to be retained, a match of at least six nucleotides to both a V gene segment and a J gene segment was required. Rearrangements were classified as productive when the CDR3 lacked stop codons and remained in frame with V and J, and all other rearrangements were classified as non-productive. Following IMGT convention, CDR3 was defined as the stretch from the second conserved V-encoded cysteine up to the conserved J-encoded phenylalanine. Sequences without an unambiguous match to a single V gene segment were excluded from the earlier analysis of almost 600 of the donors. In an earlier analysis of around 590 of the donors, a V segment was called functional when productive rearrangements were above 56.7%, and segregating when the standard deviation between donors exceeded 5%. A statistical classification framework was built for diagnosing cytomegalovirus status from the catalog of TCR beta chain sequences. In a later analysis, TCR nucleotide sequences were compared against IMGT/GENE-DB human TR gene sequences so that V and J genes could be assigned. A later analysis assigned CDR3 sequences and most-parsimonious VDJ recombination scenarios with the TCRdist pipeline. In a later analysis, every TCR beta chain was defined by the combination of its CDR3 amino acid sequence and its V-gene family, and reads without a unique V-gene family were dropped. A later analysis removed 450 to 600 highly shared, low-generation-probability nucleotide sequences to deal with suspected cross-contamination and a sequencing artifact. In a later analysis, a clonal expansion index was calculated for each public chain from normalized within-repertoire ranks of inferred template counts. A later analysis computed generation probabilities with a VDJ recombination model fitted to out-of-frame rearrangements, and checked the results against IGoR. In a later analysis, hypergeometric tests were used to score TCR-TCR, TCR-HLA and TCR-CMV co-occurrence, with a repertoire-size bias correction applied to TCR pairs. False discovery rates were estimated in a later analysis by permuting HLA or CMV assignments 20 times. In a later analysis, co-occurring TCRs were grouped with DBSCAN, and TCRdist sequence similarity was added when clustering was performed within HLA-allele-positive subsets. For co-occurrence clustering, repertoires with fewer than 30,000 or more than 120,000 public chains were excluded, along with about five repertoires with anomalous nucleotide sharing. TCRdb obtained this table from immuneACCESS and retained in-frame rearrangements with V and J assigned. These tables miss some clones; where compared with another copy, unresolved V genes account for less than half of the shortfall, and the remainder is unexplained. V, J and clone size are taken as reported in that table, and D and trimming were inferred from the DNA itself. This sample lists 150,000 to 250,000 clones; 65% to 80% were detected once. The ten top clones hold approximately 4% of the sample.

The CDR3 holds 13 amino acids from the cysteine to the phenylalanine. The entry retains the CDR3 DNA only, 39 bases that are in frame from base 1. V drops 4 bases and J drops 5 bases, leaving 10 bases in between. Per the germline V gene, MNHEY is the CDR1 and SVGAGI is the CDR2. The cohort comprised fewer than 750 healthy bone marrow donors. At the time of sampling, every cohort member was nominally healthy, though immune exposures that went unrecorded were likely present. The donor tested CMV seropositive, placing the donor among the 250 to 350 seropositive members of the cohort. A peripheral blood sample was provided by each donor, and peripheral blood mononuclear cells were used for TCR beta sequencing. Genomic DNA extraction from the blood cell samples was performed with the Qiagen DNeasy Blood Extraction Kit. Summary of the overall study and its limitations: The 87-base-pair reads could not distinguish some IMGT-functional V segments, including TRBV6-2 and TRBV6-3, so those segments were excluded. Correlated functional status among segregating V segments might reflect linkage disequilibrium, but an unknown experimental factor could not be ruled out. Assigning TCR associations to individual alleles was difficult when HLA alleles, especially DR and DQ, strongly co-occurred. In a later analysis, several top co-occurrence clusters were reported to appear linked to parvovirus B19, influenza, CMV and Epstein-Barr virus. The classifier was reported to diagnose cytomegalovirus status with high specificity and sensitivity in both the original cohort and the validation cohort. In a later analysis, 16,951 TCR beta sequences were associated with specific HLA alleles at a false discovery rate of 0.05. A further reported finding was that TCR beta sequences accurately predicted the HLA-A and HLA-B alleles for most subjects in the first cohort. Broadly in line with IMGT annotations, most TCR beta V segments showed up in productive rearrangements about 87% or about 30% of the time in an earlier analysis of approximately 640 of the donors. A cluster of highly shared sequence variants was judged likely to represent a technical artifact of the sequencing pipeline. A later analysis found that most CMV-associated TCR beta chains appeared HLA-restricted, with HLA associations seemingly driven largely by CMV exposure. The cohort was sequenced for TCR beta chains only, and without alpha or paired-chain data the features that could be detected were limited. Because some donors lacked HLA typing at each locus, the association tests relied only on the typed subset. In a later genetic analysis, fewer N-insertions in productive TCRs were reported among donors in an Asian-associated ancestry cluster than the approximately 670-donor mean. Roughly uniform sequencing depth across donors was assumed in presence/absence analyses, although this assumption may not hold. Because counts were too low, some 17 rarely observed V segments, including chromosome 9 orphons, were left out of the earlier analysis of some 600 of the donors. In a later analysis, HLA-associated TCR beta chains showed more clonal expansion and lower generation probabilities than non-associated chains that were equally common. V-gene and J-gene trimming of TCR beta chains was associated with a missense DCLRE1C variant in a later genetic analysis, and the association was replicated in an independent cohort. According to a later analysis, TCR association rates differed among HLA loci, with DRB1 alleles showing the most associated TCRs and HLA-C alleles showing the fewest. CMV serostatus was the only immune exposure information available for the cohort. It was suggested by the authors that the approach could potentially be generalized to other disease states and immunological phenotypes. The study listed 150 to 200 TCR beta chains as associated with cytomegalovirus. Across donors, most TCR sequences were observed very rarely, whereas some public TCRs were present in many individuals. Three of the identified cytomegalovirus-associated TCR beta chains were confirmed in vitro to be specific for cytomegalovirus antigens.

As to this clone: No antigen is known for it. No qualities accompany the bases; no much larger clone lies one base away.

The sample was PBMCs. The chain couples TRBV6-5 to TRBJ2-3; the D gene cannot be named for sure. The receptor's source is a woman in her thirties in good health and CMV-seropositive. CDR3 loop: CASSSYSKDTQYF. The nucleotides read TGTGCCAGCAGTTCTTATAGTAAAGATACGCAGTATTTT.